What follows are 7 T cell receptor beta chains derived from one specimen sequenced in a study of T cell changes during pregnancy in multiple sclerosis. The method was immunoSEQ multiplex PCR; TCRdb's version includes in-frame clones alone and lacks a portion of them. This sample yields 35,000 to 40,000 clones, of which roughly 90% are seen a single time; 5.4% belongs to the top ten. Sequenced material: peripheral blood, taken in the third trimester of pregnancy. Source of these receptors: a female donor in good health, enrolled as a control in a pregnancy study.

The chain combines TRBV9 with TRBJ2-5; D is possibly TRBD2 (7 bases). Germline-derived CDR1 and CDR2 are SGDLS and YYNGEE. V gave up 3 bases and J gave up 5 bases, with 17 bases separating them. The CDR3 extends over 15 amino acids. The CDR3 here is CASSGGWGGGETQYF. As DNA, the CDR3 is TGTGCCAGCAGCGGCGGATGGGGGGGCGGGGAGACCCAGTACTTC.

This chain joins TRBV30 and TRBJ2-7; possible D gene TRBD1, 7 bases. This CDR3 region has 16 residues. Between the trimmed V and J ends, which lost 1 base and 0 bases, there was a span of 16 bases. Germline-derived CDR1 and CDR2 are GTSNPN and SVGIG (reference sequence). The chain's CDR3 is CAWSGRAGGPSYEQYF. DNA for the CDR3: TGTGCCTGGAGTGGGAGGGCAGGGGGTCCCTCCTACGAGCAGTACTTC.

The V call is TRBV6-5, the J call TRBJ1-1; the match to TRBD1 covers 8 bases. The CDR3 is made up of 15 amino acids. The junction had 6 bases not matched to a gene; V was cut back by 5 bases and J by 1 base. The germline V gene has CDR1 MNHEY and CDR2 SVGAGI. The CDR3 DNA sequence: TGTGCCAGCAGTAAAGGACAGGGCAGGAACACTGAAGCTTTCTTT. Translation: CASSKGQGRNTEAFF.

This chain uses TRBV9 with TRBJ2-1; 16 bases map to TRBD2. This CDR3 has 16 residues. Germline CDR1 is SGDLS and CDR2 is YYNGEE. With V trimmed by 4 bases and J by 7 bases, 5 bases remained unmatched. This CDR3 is CASSPGTSGGANEQFF. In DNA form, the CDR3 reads TGTGCCAGCAGCCCTGGGACTAGCGGGGGGGCGAATGAGCAGTTCTTC.

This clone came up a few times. The CDR3 protein is CASSPGTSGTNFYEQYF. In DNA, the CDR3 is TGTGCCAGCAGTCCCGGGACTAGCGGGACCAATTTCTACGAGCAGTACTTC. The chain is built from TRBV28 and TRBJ2-7, with 13 bases matching TRBD2. The germline gives CDR1 MDHEN, CDR2 SYDVKM. With 5 bases clipped from V and 3 bases from J, the junction kept 10 bases outside the gene matches. This CDR3 spans 17 amino acids.

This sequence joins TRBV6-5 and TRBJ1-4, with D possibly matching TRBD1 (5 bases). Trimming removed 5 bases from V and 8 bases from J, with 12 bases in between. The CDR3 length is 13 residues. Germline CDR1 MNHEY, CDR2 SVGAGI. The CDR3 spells CASSMGGREKLFF. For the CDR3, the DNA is TGTGCCAGCAGTATGGGGGGGAGAGAAAAACTGTTTTTT.

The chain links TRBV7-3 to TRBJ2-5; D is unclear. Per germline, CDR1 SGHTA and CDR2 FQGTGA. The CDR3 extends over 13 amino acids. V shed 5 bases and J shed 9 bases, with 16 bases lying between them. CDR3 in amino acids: CASSRQSIWPQYF. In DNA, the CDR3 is TGTGCCAGCAGCCGCCAGTCCATTTGGCCCCAGTACTTC.